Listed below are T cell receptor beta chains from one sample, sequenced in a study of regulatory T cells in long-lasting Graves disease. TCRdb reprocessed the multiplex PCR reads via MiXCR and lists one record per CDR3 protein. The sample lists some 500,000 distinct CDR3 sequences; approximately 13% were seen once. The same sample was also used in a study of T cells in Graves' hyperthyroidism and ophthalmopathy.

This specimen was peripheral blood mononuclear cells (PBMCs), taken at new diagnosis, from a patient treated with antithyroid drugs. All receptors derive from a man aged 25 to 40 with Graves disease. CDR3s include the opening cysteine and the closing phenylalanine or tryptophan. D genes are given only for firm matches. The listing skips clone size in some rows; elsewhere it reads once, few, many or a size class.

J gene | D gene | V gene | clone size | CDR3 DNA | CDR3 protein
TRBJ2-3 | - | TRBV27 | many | TGTGCCAGCAGTTTAAAGGGTACAGATACGCAGTATTTT | CASSLKGTDTQYF
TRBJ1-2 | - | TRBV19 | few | TGTGCCAGTAGCATTGCGGGGATTTACGGCTACACCTTC | CASSIAGIYGYTF
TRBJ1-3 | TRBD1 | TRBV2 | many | TGTGCCAGCAAGGACAGGGAGACCAATTACGCCGGAAACACCATATATTTT | CASKDRETNYAGNTIYF
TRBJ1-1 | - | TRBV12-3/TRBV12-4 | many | TGTGCCAGCAGCCCGAGGGGGGGTGGGACTGAAGCTTTCTTT | CASSPRGGGTEAFF
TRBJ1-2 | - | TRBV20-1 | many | TGCAGTGCTAGGGACTCAGGGTTGCGTGGCTACACCTTC | CSARDSGLRGYTF
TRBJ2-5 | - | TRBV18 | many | TGTGCCAGCTCGATGCGGGAGACCCAGTACTTC | CASSMRETQYF
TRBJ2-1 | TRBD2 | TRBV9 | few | TGTGCCAGCAGCGCGCCGGGACTAGCGGGAGGAGGGAATGAGCAGTTCTTC | CASSAPGLAGGGNEQFF
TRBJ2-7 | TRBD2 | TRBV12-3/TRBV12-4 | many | TGTGCCAGCAGTTTCAGGGGACTAGCGGGTCCGAACTTC | CASSFRGLAGPNF
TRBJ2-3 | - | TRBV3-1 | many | TGTGCCAGCAGCCAAGATCCCACAGATACGCAGTATTTT | CASSQDPTDTQYF
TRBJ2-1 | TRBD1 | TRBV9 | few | TGTGCCAGCAGCGTCTCAGGGGGCGGTTCCTACAATGAGCAGTTCTTC | CASSVSGGGSYNEQFF
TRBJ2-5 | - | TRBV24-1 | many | TGTGCCACCAGTGCTACCCCTCAAGGAGTCCGGGAGACCCAGTACTTC | CATSATPQGVRETQYF
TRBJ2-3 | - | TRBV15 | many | TGTGCCACCAGCCTAACCGGGACCCCGGAGGATACGCAGTATTTT | CATSLTGTPEDTQYF
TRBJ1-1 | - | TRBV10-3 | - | TGTGCCATCAGTGAGGCGGGGGCAGGTCAAGCTTTCTTT | CAISEAGAGQAFF
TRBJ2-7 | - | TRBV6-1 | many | TGTGCCAGCAGCCTTGATGGCGTGGCAGCTACCTACGAGCAGTACTTC | CASSLDGVAATYEQYF
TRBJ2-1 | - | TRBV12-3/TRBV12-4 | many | TGTGCCAGCACATCAAAGGGTTACAATGAGCAGTTCTTC | CASTSKGYNEQFF
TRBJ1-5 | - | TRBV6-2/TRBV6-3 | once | TGTGCCAGCAGTGAATGGCGCGGTCGGAATCAGCCCCAGCATTTT | CASSEWRGRNQPQHF
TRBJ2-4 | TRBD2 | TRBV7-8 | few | TGTGCCAGCAGCCCCAGTCGGGGGGGCGGGAACATTCAGTACTTC | CASSPSRGGGNIQYF
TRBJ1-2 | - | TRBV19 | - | TGTGCCAGTGCCGACAGGAACTATGGCTACACCTTC | CASADRNYGYTF
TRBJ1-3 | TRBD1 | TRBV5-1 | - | TGCGCCAGCAGCTTCAGGGGGGTTCACTCTGGAAACACCATATATTTT | CASSFRGVHSGNTIYF
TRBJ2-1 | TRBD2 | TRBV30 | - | TGTGCCTGGAGCCCTTCCCGGACTAGCTCCTACAATGAGCAGTTCTTC | CAWSPSRTSSYNEQFF
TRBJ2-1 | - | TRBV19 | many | TGTGCCAGTAGTAAGCCCGGGGGCGGGAGCAATGAGCAGTTCTTC | CASSKPGGGSNEQFF
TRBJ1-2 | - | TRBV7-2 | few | TGTGCCAGCAGCTTCAGGGTAGAGGGCTACACCTTC | CASSFRVEGYTF
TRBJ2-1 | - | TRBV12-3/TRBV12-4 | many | TGTGCCAGCAGTTTTCTCCGTAATGAGCAGTTCTTC | CASSFLRNEQFF
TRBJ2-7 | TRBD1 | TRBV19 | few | TGTGCCAGTAGTAAAGGGACAGTTAAAAACGAGCAGTACTTC | CASSKGTVKNEQYF
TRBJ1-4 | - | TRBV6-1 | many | TGTGCCAGCAGTAGAAAACCCCCCCTTTTT | CASSRKPPLF